This entry describes one T cell receptor (beta chain). Its antigen is unidentified. TCRdb's copy holds only in-frame clones and misses some; the assay was immunoSEQ multiplex PCR. The profile shows around 16,000 clones, over 65% of them singletons. Before the COVID-19 pandemic, during about 2010-2018, CD4+ T cells were taken from unexposed donors. After more than eight days of culture, CD4+ T cells were isolated. Testing used SARS-CoV-2 S/N and four cold-coronavirus spikes on unexposed-donor CD4+ T cells, cells permitting. This entry is derived from a study of CD4 T cells in relation to SARS-CoV-2 and coronaviruses. Study in general: After roughly 11 days of antigen culture, PBMC TCR beta CDR3s were sequenced. Study-level results: Compared with monoreactive clones, crossreactive clones showed significantly weaker SARS-CoV-2 expansion.

The CDR3 consists of 15 residues. Trimming pared 0 bases from V and 2 bases from J, leaving 9 bases between. The germline CDR1 and CDR2 sequences are SGHTS and YDEGEE. This chain links TRBV5-8 with TRBJ2-1; tentative D call: TRBD2 (5 bases). The sequence came from a human donor in good health. Sequencing input: CD4+ T cells from PBMCs, cultured in vitro. The CDR3 here is CASSLGSGAYNEQFF. CDR3 coding DNA: TGTGCCAGCAGCTTGGGAAGCGGCGCCTACAATGAGCAGTTCTTC.